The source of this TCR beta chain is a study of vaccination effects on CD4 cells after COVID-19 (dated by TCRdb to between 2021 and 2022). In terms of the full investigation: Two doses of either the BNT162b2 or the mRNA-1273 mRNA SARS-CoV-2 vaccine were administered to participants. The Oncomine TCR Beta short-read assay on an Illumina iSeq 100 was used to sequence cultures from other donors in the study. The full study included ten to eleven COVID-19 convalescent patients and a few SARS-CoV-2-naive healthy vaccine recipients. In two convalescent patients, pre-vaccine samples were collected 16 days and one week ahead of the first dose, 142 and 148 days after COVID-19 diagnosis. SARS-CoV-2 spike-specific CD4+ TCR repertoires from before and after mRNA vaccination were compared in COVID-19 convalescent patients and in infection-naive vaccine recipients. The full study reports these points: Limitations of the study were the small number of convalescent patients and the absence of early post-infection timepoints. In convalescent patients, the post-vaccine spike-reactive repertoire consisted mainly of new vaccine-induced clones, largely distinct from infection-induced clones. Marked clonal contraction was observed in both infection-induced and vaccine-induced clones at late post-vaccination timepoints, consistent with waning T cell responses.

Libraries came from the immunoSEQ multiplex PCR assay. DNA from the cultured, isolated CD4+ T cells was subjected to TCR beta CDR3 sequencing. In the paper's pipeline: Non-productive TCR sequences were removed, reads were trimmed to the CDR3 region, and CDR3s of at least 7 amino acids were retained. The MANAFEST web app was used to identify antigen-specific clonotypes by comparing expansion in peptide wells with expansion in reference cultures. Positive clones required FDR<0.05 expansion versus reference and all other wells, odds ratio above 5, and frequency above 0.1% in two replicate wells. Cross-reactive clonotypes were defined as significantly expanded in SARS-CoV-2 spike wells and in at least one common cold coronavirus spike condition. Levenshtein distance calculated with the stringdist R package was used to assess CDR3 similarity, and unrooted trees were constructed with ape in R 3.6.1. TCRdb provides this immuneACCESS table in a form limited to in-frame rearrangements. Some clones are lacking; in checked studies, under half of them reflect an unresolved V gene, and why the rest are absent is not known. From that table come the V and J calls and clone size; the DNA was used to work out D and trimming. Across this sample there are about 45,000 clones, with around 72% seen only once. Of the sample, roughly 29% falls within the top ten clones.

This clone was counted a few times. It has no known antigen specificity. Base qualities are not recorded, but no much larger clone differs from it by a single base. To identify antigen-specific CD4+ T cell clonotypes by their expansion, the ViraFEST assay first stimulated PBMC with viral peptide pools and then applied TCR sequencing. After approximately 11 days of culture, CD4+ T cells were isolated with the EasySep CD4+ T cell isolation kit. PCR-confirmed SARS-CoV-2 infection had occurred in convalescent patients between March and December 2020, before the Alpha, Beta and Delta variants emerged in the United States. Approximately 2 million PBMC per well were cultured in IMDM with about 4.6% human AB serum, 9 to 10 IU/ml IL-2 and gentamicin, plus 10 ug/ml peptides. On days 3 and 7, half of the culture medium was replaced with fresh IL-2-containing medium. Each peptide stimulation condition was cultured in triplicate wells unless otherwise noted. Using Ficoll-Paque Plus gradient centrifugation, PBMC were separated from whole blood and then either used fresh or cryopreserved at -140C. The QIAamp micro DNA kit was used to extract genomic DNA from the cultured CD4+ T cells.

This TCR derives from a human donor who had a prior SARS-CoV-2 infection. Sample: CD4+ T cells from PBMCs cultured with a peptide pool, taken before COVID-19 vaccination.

Here the CDR3 is given as CASSIDRAGDIQYF. The nucleotide sequence reads TGTGCCAGCAGCATCGACAGGGCGGGGGACATTCAGTACTTC. Recombination linked TRBV7-9 to TRBJ2-4; the D segment might be TRBD1 or TRBD2, since each matches 7 bases. V was cut back by 5 bases and J by 8 bases, leaving a gap of 16 bases between them. Including cysteine and phenylalanine, the CDR3 has 14 amino acids. The read is trimmed to its CDR3 DNA, 42 bases read in frame from base 1. As encoded in the germline V gene (reference sequence), CDR1 is SEHNR while CDR2 is FQNEAQ.